These T cell receptor beta chains were read from a single sample in a study of blood T cell repertoires in COVID-19. Method: immunoSEQ multiplex PCR; TCRdb's copy keeps in-frame clones and lacks some. The table shows over 55,000 clones, with more than 75% occurring only once. Sequencing was done on a sample of peripheral blood. The receptors here all came from a human donor in a cohort sampled during active COVID-19. Each CDR3 is given with its conserved first and last residue. Each record gives: V gene, CDR3 protein.

TRBV5-1 CASSHPEGAGSYEQYF
TRBV11-2 CASSSSRGGDEQYF
TRBV5-1 CASSLSPGMTGRGRGFGYTF
TRBV27 CASSSGQGKNTEAFF
TRBV19 CASSIVEDQPQHF
TRBV7-6 CASSLASGAVYEQYF
TRBV20-1 CSASLWDRGAYEQYF
TRBV6-2/TRBV6-3 CASSYSQYSYEQYF
TRBV5-4 CASSLEAGEETQYF
TRBV11-2 CASSLTVTEAFF
TRBV25-1 CASPYRPRTGYNSPLHF
TRBV5-4 CASSSYTEAFF
TRBV10-3 CAISESTGTGSGYTF
TRBV19 CASTVRAEAFF
TRBV3-1/TRBV3-2 CASSQGVPPGGAGNTEAFF
TRBV19 CASSIAQGGYGYTF
TRBV3-1/TRBV3-2 CASSPWDRVREQYF
TRBV11-2 CASSPGGDRAHNQPQHF
TRBV2 CASSGEEGAYYGYTF
TRBV6-4 CASATGENTEAFF
TRBV13 CASSLGTSYEQYF
TRBV27 CASSPVPGTGEYGYTF
TRBV9 CASSADKFPTEAFF
TRBV28 CASSLSPEAFF
TRBV5-4 CASSYKLEQGAVGYTF
TRBV6-5 CASTPGGYGDQPQHF
TRBV11-2 CASSLQKGQGTYEQYF
TRBV27 CASSLLSNQPQHF
TRBV21-1 CASANRGESYGYTF
TRBV9 CASSVGQGASYEQYF
TRBV7-2 CASSLGGNARNSPLHF
TRBV4-2 CASSQVGGDRIYTEAFF
TRBV5-4 CASSGETGANSPLHF
TRBV6-4 CASSADRDGKLFF
TRBV11-2 CASSEQGFYEQYF
TRBV4-2 CASSQGGTGELREQYF
TRBV24-1 CATSGPGGTSYEQYF
TRBV9 CASSAGDTSYEQYF
TRBV10-3 CAISELRGTREQYF
TRBV27 CASSTRGQETQYF
TRBV29-1 CSVESLHGQGGYEQYF
TRBV7-9 CASRAGGRGASYNEQFF
TRBV11-2 CASSRTRGTLIGYTEAFF
TRBV7-2 CASSLTSFLSYEQYF
TRBV15 CATSMGTGRSSTDTQYF
TRBV9 CASSVGRTGNNEKLFF
TRBV6-2/TRBV6-3 CASSYSPGWTMNTEAFF
TRBV28 CASSLGSAYEQYF
TRBV7-8 CASSPQGQKGYTF
TRBV6-5 CASTRQEVNYGYTF
TRBV11-2 CASSLGRPQAYMNTEAFF
TRBV10-1 CARRTGLKYEQYF